This TCR beta chain was captured in a study of T cells after posttransplantation cyclophosphamide. Sampled 1 year posttransplant, controls received myeloablative marrow transplants, methotrexate and a calcineurin inhibitor. Germline CDR1 and CDR2: SGHNT and YENEEA. Deletions cut 4 bases from V and 3 bases from J, with 15 bases between. The CDR3 is 16 amino acids. Sequenced by immunoSEQ multiplex PCR; TCRdb stores in-frame clones only, minus some. The sample records tens of thousands of clones, roughly 90% being singletons. The study's findings and limits: TRB clonality was highly associated with recipient CMV seropositivity and reactivation. Donor CD8+ memory clones often dominated recipient blood repertoires at later times. Skin or GI-infiltrating T cells shared few TRB sequences with blood.

As for this clone: Its matching antigen is unknown.

V gene TRBV11-3 combines with J gene TRBJ2-2, with D tentatively TRBD2 (6 bases). Source: PBMCs, taken after an allogeneic stem cell transplant with a calcineurin inhibitor and methotrexate. The receptor was derived from a female patient aged 45 to 65 who received an allogeneic stem cell transplant from an unrelated donor, was CMV-positive, and had chronic GVHD only. Some of these T cells may belong to the graft donor. This CDR3 is CASSSRFSGYTGELFF. The CDR3 DNA is TGTGCCAGCAGCTCACGGTTTAGCGGATACACCGGGGAGCTGTTTTTT.